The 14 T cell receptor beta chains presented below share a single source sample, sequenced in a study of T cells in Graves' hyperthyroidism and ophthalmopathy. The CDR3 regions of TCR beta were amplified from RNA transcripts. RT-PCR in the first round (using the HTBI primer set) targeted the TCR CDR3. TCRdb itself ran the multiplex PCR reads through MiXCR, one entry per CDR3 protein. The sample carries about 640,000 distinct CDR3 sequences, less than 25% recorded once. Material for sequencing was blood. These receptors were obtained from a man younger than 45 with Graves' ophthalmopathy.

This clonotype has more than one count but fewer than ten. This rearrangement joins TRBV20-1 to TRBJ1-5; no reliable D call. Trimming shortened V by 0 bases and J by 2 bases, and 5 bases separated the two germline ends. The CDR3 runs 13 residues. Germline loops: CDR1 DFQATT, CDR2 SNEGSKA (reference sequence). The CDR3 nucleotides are TGCAGTGCTAGAGATCTGCGCAATCAGCCCCAGCATTTT. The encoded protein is CSARDLRNQPQHF.

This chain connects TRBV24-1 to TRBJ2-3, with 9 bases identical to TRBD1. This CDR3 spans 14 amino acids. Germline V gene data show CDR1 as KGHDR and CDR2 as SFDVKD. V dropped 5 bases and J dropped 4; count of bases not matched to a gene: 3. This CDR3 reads CATSGGQGSDTQYF. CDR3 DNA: TGTGCCACCAGTGGGGGACAGGGCTCAGATACGCAGTATTTT.

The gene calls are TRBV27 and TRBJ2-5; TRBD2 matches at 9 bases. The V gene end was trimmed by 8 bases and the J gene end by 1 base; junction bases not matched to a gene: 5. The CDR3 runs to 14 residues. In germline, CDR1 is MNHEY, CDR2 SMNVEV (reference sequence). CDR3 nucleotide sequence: TGTGCCAGCCGCGGCGGGGGGGTCCAAGAGACCCAGTACTTC. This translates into CASRGGGVQETQYF.

The CDR3: CSARTSGNWNEQFF. For the CDR3, the DNA is TGCAGTGCTAGGACTAGCGGGAACTGGAATGAGCAGTTCTTC. The chain has TRBV20-1 and TRBJ2-1; 11 nucleotides align to TRBD2. Unmatched junction bases numbered 5, after V lost 3 bases and J lost 7 bases. CDR3 length: 14 amino acids. Looked up from germline, CDR1 is DFQATT and CDR2 is SNEGSKA (reference sequence).

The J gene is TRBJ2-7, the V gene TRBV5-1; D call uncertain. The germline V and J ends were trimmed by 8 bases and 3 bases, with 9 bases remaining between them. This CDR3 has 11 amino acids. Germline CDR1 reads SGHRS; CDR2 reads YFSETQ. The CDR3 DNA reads TGCGCCAGAGAATCGATCTACGAGCAGTACTTC. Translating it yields CARESIYEQYF.

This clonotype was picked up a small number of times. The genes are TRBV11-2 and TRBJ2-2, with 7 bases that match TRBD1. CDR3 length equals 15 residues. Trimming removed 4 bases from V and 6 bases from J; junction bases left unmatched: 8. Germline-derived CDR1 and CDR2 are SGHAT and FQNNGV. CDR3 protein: CASSSDRAGAGELFF. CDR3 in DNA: TGTGCCAGCAGCTCTGACAGGGCTGGGGCCGGGGAGCTGTTTTTT.

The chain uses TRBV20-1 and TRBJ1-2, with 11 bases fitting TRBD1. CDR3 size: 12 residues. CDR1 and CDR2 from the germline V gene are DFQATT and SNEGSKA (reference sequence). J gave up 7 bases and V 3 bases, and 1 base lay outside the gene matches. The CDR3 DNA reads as TGCAGTGCTAGCGGACAGGGGGCTGGCTACACCTTC. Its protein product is CSASGQGAGYTF.

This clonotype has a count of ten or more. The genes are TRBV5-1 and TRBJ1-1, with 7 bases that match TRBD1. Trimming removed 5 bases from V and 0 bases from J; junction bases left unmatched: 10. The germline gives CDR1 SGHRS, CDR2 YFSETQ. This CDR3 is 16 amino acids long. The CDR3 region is CASSRDSASVNTEAFF. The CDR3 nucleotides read TGCGCCAGCAGTCGGGACAGCGCCTCGGTGAACACTGAAGCTTTCTTT. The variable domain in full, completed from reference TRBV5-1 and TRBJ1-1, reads KAGVTQTPRYLIKTRGQQVTLSCSPISGHRSVSWYQQTPGQGLQFLFEYFSETQRNKGNFPGRFSGRQFSNSRSEMNVSTLELGDSALYLCASSRDSASVNTEAFFGQGTRLTVV.

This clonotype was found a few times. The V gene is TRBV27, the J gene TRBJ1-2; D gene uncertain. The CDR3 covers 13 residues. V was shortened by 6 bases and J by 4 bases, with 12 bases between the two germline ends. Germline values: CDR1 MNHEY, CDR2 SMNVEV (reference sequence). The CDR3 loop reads CASSHGPTYGYTF. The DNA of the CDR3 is TGTGCCAGCAGCCACGGCCCGACCTATGGCTACACCTTC.

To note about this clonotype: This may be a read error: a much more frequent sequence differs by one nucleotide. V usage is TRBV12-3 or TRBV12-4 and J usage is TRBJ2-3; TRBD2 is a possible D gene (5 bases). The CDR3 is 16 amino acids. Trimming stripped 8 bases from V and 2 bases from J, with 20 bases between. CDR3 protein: CASREQRVFYTDTQYF. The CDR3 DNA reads TGTGCCAGCCGGGAACAAAGGGTGTTCTACACAGATACGCAGTATTTT.

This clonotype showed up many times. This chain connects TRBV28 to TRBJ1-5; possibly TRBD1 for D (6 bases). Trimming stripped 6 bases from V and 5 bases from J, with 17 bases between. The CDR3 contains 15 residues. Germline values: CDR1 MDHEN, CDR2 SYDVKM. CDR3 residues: CASRRRQAGHQPQHF. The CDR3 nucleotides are TGTGCCAGCAGGCGAAGACAGGCTGGGCATCAGCCCCAGCATTTT.

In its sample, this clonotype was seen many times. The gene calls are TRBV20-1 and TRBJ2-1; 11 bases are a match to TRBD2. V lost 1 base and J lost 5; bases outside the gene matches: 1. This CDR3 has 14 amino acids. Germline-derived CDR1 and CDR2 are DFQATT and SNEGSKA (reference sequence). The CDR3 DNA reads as TGCAGTGCTAGAGTGGGACTAGCGGACAATGAGCAGTTCTTC. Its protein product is CSARVGLADNEQFF.

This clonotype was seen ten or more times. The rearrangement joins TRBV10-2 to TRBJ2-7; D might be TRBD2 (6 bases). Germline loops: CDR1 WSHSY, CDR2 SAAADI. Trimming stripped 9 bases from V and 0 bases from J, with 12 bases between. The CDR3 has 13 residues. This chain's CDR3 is CASTWEASYEQYF. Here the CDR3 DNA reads TGCGCCAGTACCTGGGAGGCCTCCTACGAGCAGTACTTC.

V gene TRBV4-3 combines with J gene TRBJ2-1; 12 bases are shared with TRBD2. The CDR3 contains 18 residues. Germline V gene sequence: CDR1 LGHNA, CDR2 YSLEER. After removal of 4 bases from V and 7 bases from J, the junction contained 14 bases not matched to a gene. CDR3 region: CASSPLPTLAGGMNEQFF. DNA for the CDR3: TGCGCCAGCAGCCCCCTTCCCACCCTAGCGGGAGGGATGAATGAGCAGTTCTTC.